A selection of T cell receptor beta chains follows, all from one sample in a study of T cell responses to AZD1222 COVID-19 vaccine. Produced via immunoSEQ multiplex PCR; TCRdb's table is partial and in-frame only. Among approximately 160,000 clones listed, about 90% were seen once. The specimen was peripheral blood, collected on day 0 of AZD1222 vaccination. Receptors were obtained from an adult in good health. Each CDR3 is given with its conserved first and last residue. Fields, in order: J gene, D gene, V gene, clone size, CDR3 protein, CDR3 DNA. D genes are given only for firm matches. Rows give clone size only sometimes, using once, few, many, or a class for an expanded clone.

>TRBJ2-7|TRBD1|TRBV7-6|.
CASSLGTGSSYEQYF
TGTGCCAGCAGCTTAGGGACAGGTTCCTCTTACGAGCAGTACTTC
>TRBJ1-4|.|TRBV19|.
CASTRDGRNEKLFF
TGTGCCAGTACCCGGGACGGTCGAAATGAAAAACTGTTTTTT
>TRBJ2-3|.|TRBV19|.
CASRIGIGPSTDTQYF
TGTGCCAGTAGAATTGGTATCGGCCCTAGCACAGATACGCAGTATTTT
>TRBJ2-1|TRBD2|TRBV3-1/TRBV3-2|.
CASSRYRTSGSSYNEQFF
TGTGCCAGCAGCCGGTATCGGACTAGCGGGAGCTCCTACAATGAGCAGTTCTTC
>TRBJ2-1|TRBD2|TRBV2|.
CASSTPLAEAYNEQFF
TGTGCCAGCAGTACCCCCCTAGCGGAAGCCTACAATGAGCAGTTCTTC
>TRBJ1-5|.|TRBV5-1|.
CASSPGQFLNQPQHF
TGCGCCAGCAGCCCTGGACAGTTCCTCAATCAGCCCCAGCATTTT
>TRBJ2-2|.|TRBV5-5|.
CASSPLGNTGELFF
TGTGCCAGCAGCCCGCTAGGAAACACCGGGGAGCTGTTTTTT
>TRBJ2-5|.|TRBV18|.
CASSPTRDQETQYF
TGTGCCAGCTCACCAACCCGGGACCAAGAGACCCAGTACTTC
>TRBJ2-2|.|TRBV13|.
CASSLVAGELFF
TGTGCCAGCAGCTTGGTGGCCGGGGAGCTGTTTTTT
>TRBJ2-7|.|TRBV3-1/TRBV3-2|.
CASSPQDRSPYEQYF
TGTGCCAGCAGCCCCCAAGACAGGAGTCCCTACGAGCAGTACTTC
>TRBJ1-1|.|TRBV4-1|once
CASSQEWQTEAFF
TGCGCCAGCAGCCAAGAGTGGCAGACTGAAGCTTTCTTT
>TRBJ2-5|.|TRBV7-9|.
CASLEQETQYF
TGTGCCAGCCTCGAACAAGAGACCCAGTACTTC
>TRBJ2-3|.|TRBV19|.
CASSIGSSADTQYF
TGTGCCAGTAGCATCGGGTCTTCGGCGGATACGCAGTATTTT
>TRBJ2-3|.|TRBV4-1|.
CASSTQGLQRVDTQYF
TGCGCCAGCAGCACCCAAGGACTCCAAAGGGTAGATACGCAGTATTTT
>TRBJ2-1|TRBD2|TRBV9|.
CASSVAAGFYNEQFF
TGTGCCAGCAGCGTAGCAGCGGGATTCTACAATGAGCAGTTCTTC
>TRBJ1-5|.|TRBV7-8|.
CASSLVNQPQHF
TGTGCCAGCAGCCTTGTTAATCAGCCCCAGCATTTT
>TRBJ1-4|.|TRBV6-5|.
CASRGSGSLNEKLFF
TGTGCCAGCAGGGGGTCTGGCAGCCTGAATGAAAAACTGTTTTTT
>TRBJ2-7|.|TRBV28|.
CASSSKYSYEQYF
TGTGCCAGCAGTTCCAAATACTCCTACGAGCAGTACTTC
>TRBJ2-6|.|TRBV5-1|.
CASSSRGGAAGANVLTF
TGCGCCAGCAGCTCCAGGGGGGGGGCGGCTGGGGCCAACGTCCTGACTTTC
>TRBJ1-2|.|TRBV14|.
CASSQGTNYGYTF
TGTGCCAGCAGCCAAGGAACTAACTATGGCTACACCTTC
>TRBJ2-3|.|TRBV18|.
CASLSTDTQYF
TGTGCCAGCTTATCCACAGATACGCAGTATTTT
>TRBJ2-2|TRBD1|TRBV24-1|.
CATSDEGQGRTGELFF
TGTGCCACCAGTGATGAGGGACAGGGAAGGACCGGGGAGCTGTTTTTT
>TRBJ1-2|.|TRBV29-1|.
CSVELFGGYGYTF
TGCAGCGTTGAACTCTTTGGGGGCTATGGCTACACCTTC
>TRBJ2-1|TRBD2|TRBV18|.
CASSPLVAGFGQFF
TGTGCCAGCTCACCATTGGTAGCGGGGTTTGGGCAGTTCTTC
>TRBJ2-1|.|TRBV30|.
CAWSAVGTRNNEQFF
TGTGCCTGGAGTGCGGTTGGGACGCGCAACAATGAGCAGTTCTTC
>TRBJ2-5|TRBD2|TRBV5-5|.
CASSPLVTSGKETQYF
TGTGCCAGCAGCCCCCTCGTGACTAGCGGGAAAGAGACCCAGTACTTC